These 32 T cell receptor beta chains were all obtained from the same sample, sequenced in a study of radiation and T cells in renal cell carcinoma. The repertoire was sequenced with immunoSEQ multiplex PCR; TCRdb's copy has only in-frame clones and lacks some. The table lists over 60,000 clones, around three quarters of them singletons. Time point reported: blood 2 weeks post-SBRT. Treatment: 15 Gy SBRT to primary tumor, nephrectomy 4 weeks later. Sample: blood, taken from a patient whose treatment included radiotherapy and nephrectomy. The receptors shown here come from a man aged 55 to 70 with renal cell carcinoma.

The chain carries TRBV7-9 and TRBJ1-3; D is unclear. CDR1 SEHNR and CDR2 FQNEAQ come from the germline V gene (reference sequence). Trimming took 3 bases from V and 3 from J, leaving 12 bases between them. The CDR3 spans 15 residues. The CDR3 DNA is TGTGCCAGCAGCTTCCCGCGGGCCGGTGGAAACACCATATATTTT. This sequence encodes CASSFPRAGGNTIYF.

The chain carries TRBV2 and TRBJ1-4; D is possibly TRBD1 (5 bases). Germline CDR1 reads SNHLY; CDR2 reads FYNNEI. The CDR3 totals 14 residues. Trimming pared 7 bases from V and 8 bases from J, leaving 17 bases between. DNA of the CDR3: TGTGCCAGCACTGGTCGGGGCTTCGGAGAAAAACTGTTTTTT. Protein: CASTGRGFGEKLFF.

The V gene is TRBV6-1, the J gene TRBJ1-2, with D perhaps TRBD1 (6 bases). Per the germline V gene, CDR1 is MNHNS and CDR2 is SASEGT. The CDR3 sequence is 15 residues long. V was pared by 2 bases and J by 5 bases, with 15 bases between. CDR3 nucleotide sequence: TGTGCCAGCAGTGAATTGAGGGGGGCGGGATATGGCTACACCTTC. It encodes CASSELRGAGYGYTF.

The chain recombines TRBV11-3 with TRBJ2-5; possible D gene TRBD2, 6 bases. Germline loops: CDR1 SGHNT, CDR2 YENEEA. Trimming stripped 3 bases from V and 5 bases from J, with 16 bases between. The CDR3 has 15 amino acids. CDR3 in DNA: TGTGCCAGCAGCTTTTGGGGAGGCCCAGTGGAGACCCAGTACTTC. Its protein is CASSFWGGPVETQYF.

The rearrangement uses TRBV30 and TRBJ2-7, with 7 bases lining up with TRBD1. Germline V gives CDR1 GTSNPN, CDR2 SVGIG (reference sequence). There are 15 residues in the CDR3. Trimming removed 1 base from V and 0 bases from J; junction bases left unmatched: 6. The CDR3 protein is CAWSGPQGHSYEQYF. CDR3 DNA sequence: TGTGCCTGGAGTGGGCCACAGGGGCACTCCTACGAGCAGTACTTC.

Written as DNA, the CDR3 is TGTGCCAGCAGCCTACGACAGGAGGACTATGGCTACACCTTC. This sequence encodes CASSLRQEDYGYTF. The chain couples TRBV7-9 to TRBJ1-2; D is perhaps TRBD1 (6 bases). V was pared by 5 bases and J by 3 bases, with 13 bases between. The CDR3 runs to 14 residues. The germline V gene has CDR1 SEHNR and CDR2 FQNEAQ (reference sequence).

The chain employs TRBV30 and TRBJ1-2; 8 nucleotides agree with TRBD1. The germline V gene has CDR1 GTSNPN and CDR2 SVGIG (reference sequence). The CDR3 sequence is 15 residues long. After removal of 5 bases from V and 0 bases from J, the junction contained 8 bases not matched to a gene. CDR3 sequence (DNA): TGTGCCTGGTATCAGGACAGGGAGGCTAACTATGGCTACACCTTC. Its protein is CAWYQDREANYGYTF. The variable domain in full, completed from reference TRBV30 and TRBJ1-2, reads SQTIHQWPATLVQPVGSPLSLECTVEGTSNPNLYWYRQAAGRGLQLLFYSVGIGQISSEVPQNLSASRPQDRQFILSSKKLLLSDSGFYLCAWYQDREANYGYTFGSGTRLTVV.

The rearrangement joins TRBV2 to TRBJ2-7; weak D call: TRBD1 (5 bases). The CDR3 has 14 amino acids. Germline values: CDR1 SNHLY, CDR2 FYNNEI. Trimming removed 1 base from V and 3 bases from J, with 10 bases in between. DNA of the CDR3: TGTGCCAGCAGTGAAGGACAGCAATACTACGAGCAGTACGTC. It is translated as CASSEGQQYYEQYV.

The chain combines TRBV27 with TRBJ2-2; D might be TRBD2 (7 bases). The CDR3 length is 14 residues. V was shortened by 8 bases and J by 2 bases, with 12 bases between the two germline ends. Per the germline V gene, CDR1 is MNHEY and CDR2 is SMNVEV (reference sequence). The CDR3 spells CASGGAHNTGELFF. CDR3 DNA: TGTGCCAGCGGGGGGGCGCATAACACCGGGGAGCTGTTTTTT.

The chain uses TRBV19 and TRBJ1-1; no firm D call. The CDR3 sequence is 13 residues long. Germline lookup yields CDR1 LNHDA and CDR2 SQIVND (reference sequence). V gave up 5 bases and J gave up 0 bases, with 7 bases separating them. CDR3 DNA: TGTGCCAGTAGTCCGTACATGAACACTGAAGCTTTCTTT. Translating gives CASSPYMNTEAFF.

The CDR3 here is CASSGTSTNEQFF. The CDR3 coding sequence is TGTGCCAGCAGCGGGACTAGTACTAACGAGCAGTTCTTC. J is TRBJ2-1 and V is TRBV7-2; 8 bases agree with TRBD2. The CDR3 has 13 amino acids. V lost 5 bases, J lost 10 bases, and 7 bases stayed unmatched. In germline, CDR1 is SGHTA, CDR2 FQGNSA.

V gene TRBV27 combines with J gene TRBJ1-2; no firm D call. The CDR3 is 14 amino acids. V lost 5 bases, J lost 7 bases, and 17 bases lay in between. Germline V CDR1 and CDR2: MNHEY, SMNVEV (reference sequence). The DNA of the CDR3 is TGTGCCAGCAGTCCCATCGGAGGGATAGGTGGCTACACCTTC. Translated: CASSPIGGIGGYTF.

J is TRBJ2-5 and V is TRBV7-9; 7 positions agree with TRBD1. The CDR3 has 17 amino acids. Germline CDR1 is SEHNR and CDR2 is FQNEAQ (reference sequence). V was clipped by 1 base and J by 4 bases; unmatched bases: 12. The DNA for the CDR3 is TGTGCCAGCAGCTTAGTCGGGTGGCAGGGGGACGGAGAGACCCAGTACTTC. It yields the protein CASSLVGWQGDGETQYF.

V usage is TRBV18 and J usage is TRBJ1-2; a weak D match, TRBD1 (6 bases). V was shortened by 8 bases and J by 4 bases, with 14 bases between the two germline ends. The CDR3 covers 13 residues. Germline V gives CDR1 KGHSH, CDR2 LQKENI. This CDR3 is CASTPGGRYGYTF. In DNA, the CDR3 is TGTGCCAGCACTCCCGGGGGGCGCTATGGCTACACCTTC.

The genes are TRBV29-1 and TRBJ2-7, with TRBD2 identical over 9 bases. CDR3 length: 13 residues. Germline CDR1 SQVTM, CDR2 ANQGSEA. The J segment lost 6 bases and the V segment lost 4 bases, leaving 7 bases of the junction unmatched. The CDR3 DNA follows: TGCAGCGTTGGTAGTAGCGGGGGATTCGAGCAGTACTTC. Its protein product is CSVGSSGGFEQYF.

The chain carries TRBV15 and TRBJ2-3; D is uncertain. Trimming cost V 0 bases and J 0 bases, with 4 bases left between them. CDR1 and CDR2 from the germline V gene are LNHNV and YYDKDF (reference sequence). This CDR3 spans 14 amino acids. For the CDR3, the DNA is TGTGCCACCAGCAGAGAGCCAAGCACAGATACGCAGTATTTT. This encodes CATSREPSTDTQYF.

This clone was observed once. This chain links TRBV4-1 with TRBJ2-5; TRBD2 agrees at 8 bases. This CDR3 region has 17 residues. V lost 1 base to trimming and J lost 4 bases; unmatched junction nucleotides: 11. CDR1 is MGHRA and CDR2 is YSYEKL in the germline V gene. This CDR3 is CASSQGSLAGFGETQYF. CDR3 coding DNA: TGCGCCAGCAGCCAAGGCTCATTAGCGGGATTCGGAGAGACCCAGTACTTC.

The gene calls are TRBV2 and TRBJ1-2; 7 bases match TRBD1. CDR3 length: 14 residues. J was trimmed by 6 bases and V by 5 bases; bases with no gene match: 9. Germline assignment: CDR1 SNHLY and CDR2 FYNNEI. The CDR3 bases are TGTGCCAGCAGTTATTATCTTGACAGGGATGGCTACACCTTC. Translated: CASSYYLDRDGYTF.

This sequence joins TRBV29-1 and TRBJ2-7; a weak D match, TRBD1 (5 bases). The V end was cut by 5 bases, the J end by 6 bases, with 14 bases between. The germline CDR1 and CDR2 sequences are SQVTM and ANQGSEA. The CDR3 has 12 residues. CDR3 protein: CSVSQGPLEQYF. CDR3 nucleotide sequence: TGCAGCGTTTCCCAGGGCCCCCTCGAGCAGTACTTC.

This clone has a handful of counts. The CDR3 loop reads CASRGRANTEAFF. In DNA, the CDR3 is TGTGCCAGCAGAGGACGGGCGAACACTGAAGCTTTCTTT. The genes are TRBV2 and TRBJ1-1; D is unclear. This CDR3 region has 13 residues. V was pared by 6 bases and J by 1 base, with 9 bases between. Germline loops: CDR1 SNHLY, CDR2 FYNNEI.

This sequence joins TRBV18 and TRBJ1-1, with D maybe TRBD1 (5 bases). Germline-derived CDR1 and CDR2 are KGHSH and LQKENI. V gave up 0 bases and J gave up 6 bases, with 11 bases separating them. The CDR3 is 14 residues long. The CDR3 spells CASSPPVRVAEAFF. In nucleotides, the CDR3 is TGTGCCAGCTCACCACCGGTCAGGGTGGCTGAAGCTTTCTTT.

Only one count was recorded for this clone. V usage is TRBV19 and J usage is TRBJ1-2, with 7 bases matching TRBD1. Germline lookup yields CDR1 LNHDA and CDR2 SQIVND (reference sequence). V lost 4 bases, J lost 8 bases, and 7 bases stayed unmatched. CDR3 size: 13 residues. The CDR3 sequence is CASSTRQGDGYTF. For the CDR3, the DNA is TGTGCCAGTAGTACCAGACAGGGTGACGGCTACACCTTC.

V is TRBV7-2 and J is TRBJ2-7; 9 bases map to TRBD1. The V gene's germline CDR1 is SGHTA and CDR2 FQGNSA. The V and J ends lost 0 bases and 4 bases, in that order; junction bases with no gene match: 7. This CDR3 spans 16 amino acids. The DNA for the CDR3 is TGTGCCAGCAGCTTAGCGGCGGGACAGGGAGTATACGAGCAGTACTTC. Translation gives CASSLAAGQGVYEQYF.

The chain links TRBV13 to TRBJ2-1; no clear D. This CDR3 comprises 14 residues. V was clipped by 6 bases and J by 5 bases, with 14 bases between them. Germline CDR1 is PRHDT and CDR2 is FYEKMQ (reference sequence). Here the CDR3 DNA reads TGTGCCAGCAGGAGAAGAGGCGGTAACAATGAGCAGTTCTTC. Protein: CASRRRGGNNEQFF.

This chain joins TRBV5-1 and TRBJ2-6; D ambiguous. With 6 bases removed from V and 1 base from J, the gap between germline ends came to 11 bases. In germline, CDR1 is SGHRS, CDR2 YFSETQ. The CDR3 sequence is 15 residues long. CDR3 sequence (DNA): TGCGCCAGCACCACCTCCCTATCTGGGGCCAACGTCCTGACTTTC. Translating gives CASTTSLSGANVLTF.

V usage is TRBV7-9 and J usage is TRBJ2-5; TRBD1 matches 7 bases. CDR1 and CDR2 from the germline V gene are SEHNR and FQNEAQ (reference sequence). V was pared by 4 bases and J by 1 base, with 3 bases of the junction left unmatched. The CDR3 loop spans 14 amino acids. CDR3 loop: CASSYGTAQETQYF. In DNA, the CDR3 is TGTGCCAGCAGCTACGGGACAGCCCAAGAGACCCAGTACTTC.

V and J are TRBV29-1 and TRBJ1-6; 8 bases match TRBD1. J gave up 7 bases and V 5 bases, and 7 bases lay outside the gene matches. The CDR3 spans 14 residues. Germline CDR1 and CDR2: SQVTM and ANQGSEA. Here the CDR3 reads CSVRTGPANSPLHF. The CDR3 region has the DNA TGCAGCGTTCGGACAGGGCCAGCGAATTCACCCCTCCACTTT.

This chain connects TRBV5-6 to TRBJ2-3, with 9 bases aligning to TRBD1. Per the germline V gene, CDR1 is SGHDT and CDR2 is YYEEEE. J lost 5 bases, V lost 4 bases, and 8 bases had no gene match. The CDR3 covers 15 residues. CDR3 in DNA: TGTGCCAGCAGCCCCCGGACAGGGGTGAAAGATACGCAGTATTTT. It translates to CASSPRTGVKDTQYF.

The chain links TRBV18 to TRBJ2-1; 9 bases line up with TRBD2. CDR1 is KGHSH and CDR2 is LQKENI in the germline V gene. The CDR3 is made up of 15 amino acids. V was pared by 2 bases and J by 8 bases, with 7 bases of the junction left unmatched. CDR3 in amino acids: CASSPGLAGFDEQFF. In nucleotides, the CDR3 is TGTGCCAGCTCACCAGGCCTAGCGGGGTTCGATGAGCAGTTCTTC. Full variable domain (outside the CDR3, taken from reference TRBV18 and TRBJ2-1): NAGVMQNPRHLVRRRGQEARLRCSPMKGHSHVYWYRQLPEEGLKFMVYLQKENIIDESGMPKERFSAEFPKEGPSILRIQQVVRGDSAAYFCASSPGLAGFDEQFFGPGTRLTVL.

V and J are TRBV6-5 and TRBJ2-1, with D possibly being TRBD2 (7 bases). V was pared by 7 bases and J by 8 bases, with 15 bases between. The germline CDR1 and CDR2 sequences are MNHEY and SVGAGI. This CDR3 spans 13 amino acids. The CDR3 sequence is CASTGGLVDEQFF. The DNA of the CDR3 is TGTGCCAGCACCGGGGGGCTAGTCGATGAGCAGTTCTTC.

The chain joins TRBV19 to TRBJ1-3, with 7 bases aligning to TRBD1. Germline V gene sequence: CDR1 LNHDA, CDR2 SQIVND (reference sequence). This CDR3 has 15 amino acids. V shed 9 bases and J 4 bases; nucleotides not matched to a gene: 12. CDR3 in amino acids: CASSWSRDSGNTIYF. CDR3 DNA: TGTGCCAGCTCCTGGTCCCGGGACAGCGGAAACACCATATATTTT.

This clone has a handful of counts. The chain couples TRBV14 to TRBJ1-1; D is undetermined. V lost 2 bases and J 6 bases, leaving 7 bases between the germline ends. There are 12 residues in the CDR3. Per germline, CDR1 SGHDN and CDR2 FVKESK. CDR3 DNA: TGTGCCAGCAGCCAATATCCAGCTGAAGCTTTCTTT. It encodes CASSQYPAEAFF. Drawing the rest from reference TRBV14 and TRBJ1-1, the complete variable domain is EAGVTQFPSHSVIEKGQTVTLRCDPISGHDNLYWYRRVMGKEIKFLLHFVKESKQDESGMPNNRFLAERTGGTYSTLKVQPAELEDSGVYFCASSQYPAEAFFGQGTRLTVV.